The 9 T cell receptor beta chains reported below all come from one sample, sequenced in a study of T cell responses to AZD1222 COVID-19 vaccine. The table came from immunoSEQ multiplex PCR; TCRdb's copy has only in-frame clones and leaves some out. The profile shows some 200,000 clones, 85% to 90% of them singletons. Sequences were derived from peripheral blood, sampled on day 0 of AZD1222 vaccination. All receptors come from an adult in good health.

The chain employs TRBV5-1 and TRBJ2-5; 9 bases align to TRBD1. Germline-derived CDR1 and CDR2 are SGHRS and YFSETQ. This CDR3 is built from 14 residues. V gave up 4 bases and J gave up 4 bases; unmatched junction bases: 5. The chain's CDR3 is CASSVGQGGETQYF. CDR3 DNA: TGCGCCAGCAGCGTGGGACAGGGAGGAGAGACCCAGTACTTC.

This chain uses TRBV30 with TRBJ2-5; either TRBD1 or TRBD2 may supply D (6 bases each). This CDR3 comprises 14 residues. Trimming removed 7 bases from V and 3 bases from J, with 18 bases in between. CDR1 GTSNPN and CDR2 SVGIG come from the germline V gene (reference sequence). CDR3 protein: CAFYTAGQKETQYF. The CDR3 DNA sequence: TGTGCCTTCTACACTGCGGGACAAAAAGAGACCCAGTACTTC.

The rearrangement links TRBV7-2 to TRBJ2-2, with 7 bases aligning to TRBD1. In germline, CDR1 is SGHTA, CDR2 FQGNSA. J gave up 1 base and V 6 bases, and 5 bases lay outside the gene matches. This CDR3 region has 15 residues. The CDR3 DNA reads as TGTGCCAGCAGTCCACAGGGGAGGAACACCGGGGAGCTGTTTTTT. Its translation: CASSPQGRNTGELFF.

The chain uses TRBV3-1 (or the pseudogene TRBV3-2) and TRBJ1-2, with TRBD1 matching 8 bases. The J segment lost 4 bases and the V segment lost 6 bases, leaving 13 bases of the junction unmatched. The germline V gene encodes CDR1 LGHDT and CDR2 YNNKEL (reference sequence). This CDR3 is 16 amino acids long. CDR3 amino acids: CASSPSRDRTAYGYTF. In DNA form, the CDR3 reads TGTGCCAGCAGTCCCAGCCGGGACAGGACCGCCTATGGCTACACCTTC.

The chain employs TRBV10-3 and TRBJ2-3; TRBD2 matches 10 bases. CDR1 and CDR2 from the germline V gene are ENHRY and SYGVKD. There are 14 residues in the CDR3. V shed 7 bases, J shed 5 bases, and the junction held 6 bases outside the gene matches. CDR3 DNA: TGTGCCATCAAGGCTAGCGGGGGTCGAGATACGCAGTATTTT. It is translated as CAIKASGGRDTQYF.

The chain has TRBV13 and TRBJ2-1, with unresolved D. The CDR3 spans 15 residues. CDR1 is PRHDT and CDR2 is FYEKMQ in the germline V gene (reference sequence). Trimming left V 3 bases short and J 5 bases short, with 14 bases between. CDR3 in amino acids: CASSFRRAPDNEQFF. The CDR3 coding sequence is TGTGCCAGCAGCTTCCGACGGGCACCGGACAATGAGCAGTTCTTC.

The chain carries TRBV15 and TRBJ2-1; unclear D gene. CDR1 is LNHNV, CDR2 YYDKDF, per germline (reference sequence). V was trimmed by 0 bases and J by 8 bases, leaving 5 bases between them. The CDR3 is made up of 12 amino acids. CDR3 amino acids: CATSRDRYEQFF. In DNA, the CDR3 is TGTGCCACCAGCAGAGATCGGTATGAGCAGTTCTTC.

CDR3 DNA sequence: TGTGCCAGCAGGCAAACGGGCGGGGGGAGGAACAATGAGCAGTTCTTC. Translating it yields CASRQTGGGRNNEQFF. The chain uses TRBV11-2 and TRBJ2-1, with 8 bases identical to TRBD2. The germline CDR1 and CDR2 sequences are SGHAT and FQNNGV. V gave up 6 bases and J gave up 5 bases; unmatched junction bases: 12. The CDR3 has 16 amino acids.

The chain uses TRBV4-3 and TRBJ2-2, with 13 bases lining up with TRBD2. The CDR3 has 19 amino acids. The V gene's germline CDR1 is LGHNA and CDR2 YSLEER. J was trimmed by 4 bases and V by 3 bases; bases with no gene match: 11. CDR3 loop: CASSHLLAGGPVGTGELFF. CDR3 bases: TGCGCCAGCAGCCACCTACTAGCGGGAGGGCCCGTTGGCACCGGGGAGCTGTTTTTT.